These 32 T cell receptor beta chains were all obtained from the same sample, sequenced in a study of glioma-infiltrating T cells after dendritic cell vaccination. Here immunoSEQ multiplex PCR was the method, and the copy in TCRdb shows in-frame clones only, minus some. Among fewer than 50,000 clones listed, 65% to 90% were seen once. This specimen was blood, taken before dendritic cell vaccination. The receptors shown here come from a human donor with glioblastoma.

The chain recombines TRBV5-8 with TRBJ2-5; D possibly corresponds to TRBD1 (6 bases). CDR3 length equals 15 residues. The V end lost 0 bases, the J end lost 0 bases, and 9 bases lay between the germline ends. Germline lookup yields CDR1 SGHTS and CDR2 YDEGEE. The CDR3 sequence is CASSLGTEYQETQYF. The CDR3 DNA is TGTGCCAGCAGCTTGGGGACAGAGTACCAAGAGACCCAGTACTTC.

The rearrangement joins TRBV27 to TRBJ1-1; D is ambiguous. In germline, CDR1 is MNHEY, CDR2 SMNVEV (reference sequence). The CDR3 consists of 14 residues. The germline V and J ends were trimmed by 0 bases and 10 bases, with 15 bases remaining between them. The CDR3 DNA reads as TGTGCCAGCAGTTTATCTGCGGGCCGCCGAAGAGCTTTCTTT. It is translated as CASSLSAGRRRAFF.

The chain couples TRBV5-1 to TRBJ2-5; 9 nucleotides line up with TRBD1. Per germline, CDR1 SGHRS and CDR2 YFSETQ. The CDR3 has 14 residues. V was pared by 4 bases and J by 2 bases, with 3 bases of the junction left unmatched. The CDR3 sequence: CASSGQGRQETQYF. The CDR3 nucleotides are TGCGCCAGCAGCGGACAGGGGAGACAAGAGACCCAGTACTTC.

The J gene is TRBJ2-7, the V gene TRBV5-1, with 9 positions matching TRBD1. Germline CDR1 and CDR2: SGHRS and YFSETQ. The CDR3 consists of 14 residues. V trimming: 5 bases; J trimming: 6 bases; junction bases outside the gene matches: 9. Here the CDR3 DNA reads TGCGCCAGCAGAACCCGGGACAGGGTTGCCGAGCAGTACTTC. It specifies CASRTRDRVAEQYF.

Here the CDR3 reads CASSVGDRHNYGYTF. For the CDR3, the DNA is TGTGCCAGCAGCGTGGGGGACAGGCATAACTATGGCTACACCTTC. V and J are TRBV5-8 and TRBJ1-2, with 8 bases fitting TRBD1. The CDR3 has 15 residues. After removal of 4 bases from V and 1 base from J, the junction contained 6 bases not matched to a gene. Germline lookup yields CDR1 SGHTS and CDR2 YDEGEE.

This chain uses TRBV29-1 with TRBJ2-1; D might be TRBD2 (5 bases). Germline V CDR1 and CDR2: SQVTM, ANQGSEA. V dropped 7 bases and J dropped 10 bases, with 14 bases sitting between them. The CDR3 has 11 residues. The DNA for the CDR3 is TGCAGCGGGCTACTAGGTTGGGAGCAGTTCTTC. Amino acids: CSGLLGWEQFF.

The chain has TRBV6-5 and TRBJ2-7; TRBD2 agrees at 8 bases. CDR1 is MNHEY, CDR2 SVGAGI, per germline. This CDR3 is built from 15 residues. The V gene end was trimmed by 4 bases and the J gene end by 4 bases; junction bases not matched to a gene: 9. The CDR3 is CASSSMTSDLYEQYF. CDR3 coding DNA: TGTGCCAGCAGTTCCATGACTAGCGACCTTTACGAGCAGTACTTC.

This sequence joins TRBV7-2 and TRBJ1-5, with TRBD1 matching 8 bases. Germline lookup yields CDR1 SGHTA and CDR2 FQGNSA. The CDR3 spans 17 residues. Trimming cost V 3 bases and J 3 bases; bases outside gene matches: 10. The CDR3 spells CASSFSPGTGHNQPQHF. CDR3 bases: TGTGCCAGCAGCTTTTCCCCTGGGACAGGACACAATCAGCCCCAGCATTTT.

This CDR3 reads CASSFIPSGARDTQYF. DNA of the CDR3: TGCGCCAGCAGCTTTATCCCTAGCGGTGCTCGCGATACGCAGTATTTT. The chain carries TRBV5-1 and TRBJ2-3, with 7 bases that match TRBD2. The CDR3 extends over 16 amino acids. Germline CDR1 and CDR2: SGHRS and YFSETQ. V lost 2 bases, J lost 6 bases, and 12 bases stayed unmatched.

The J gene is TRBJ1-6, the V gene TRBV25-1; D uncertain. The CDR3 is 13 amino acids. Deletions cut 6 bases from V and 8 bases from J, with 11 bases between. Per the germline V gene, CDR1 is MGHDK and CDR2 is SYGVNS. The CDR3 loop reads CASRRSTDSPLHF. DNA of the CDR3: TGTGCCAGCAGGAGAAGCACAGATTCACCCCTCCACTTT.

This chain connects TRBV7-2 to TRBJ1-5; TRBD1 matches at 12 bases. The germline V gene has CDR1 SGHTA and CDR2 FQGNSA. CDR3 length: 15 residues. Trimming cost V 5 bases and J 7 bases; bases outside gene matches: 6. CDR3 bases: TGTGCCAGCAGCCGGGACAGGGGGCTGGGGCAGCCCCAGCATTTT. Residues: CASSRDRGLGQPQHF.

CDR3 nucleotide sequence: TGTGCCTGGAGAAGGGGGATAGGCTACGAGCAGTACTTC. Translated, it gives CAWRRGIGYEQYF. The rearrangement uses TRBV30 and TRBJ2-7; the D gene is possibly TRBD1 (6 bases). With 3 bases removed from V and 3 bases from J, the gap between germline ends came to 12 bases. The CDR3 extends over 13 amino acids. CDR1 is GTSNPN and CDR2 is SVGIG in the germline V gene (reference sequence). Full variable domain (remainder filled in from reference TRBV30 and TRBJ2-7): SQTIHQWPATLVQPVGSPLSLECTVEGTSNPNLYWYRQAAGRGLQLLFYSVGIGQISSEVPQNLSASRPQDRQFILSSKKLLLSDSGFYLCAWRRGIGYEQYFGPGTRLTVT.

The chain has TRBV2 and TRBJ2-7, with D hard to call. Germline CDR1 reads SNHLY; CDR2 reads FYNNEI. The V end lost 6 bases, the J end lost 6 bases, and 6 bases lay between the germline ends. The CDR3 length is 10 residues. The CDR3 loop is CASRGLEQYF. The CDR3 region has the DNA TGTGCCAGCAGGGGCCTCGAGCAGTACTTC.

V and J are TRBV6-1 and TRBJ1-5, with no clear D. This CDR3 spans 12 amino acids. Germline CDR1 MNHNS, CDR2 SASEGT. V dropped 8 bases and J dropped 3 bases, with 8 bases sitting between them. The DNA for the CDR3 is TGTGCCAGCTCGGTCACCAATCAGCCCCAGCATTTT. Translation gives CASSVTNQPQHF.

The chain couples TRBV15 to TRBJ1-1; 7 bases fit TRBD1. V shed 6 bases, J shed 0 bases, and the junction held 13 bases outside the gene matches. This CDR3 is built from 17 residues. CDR1 and CDR2 (germline): LNHNV, YYDKDF (reference sequence). The CDR3 is CATSGTEEGDMNTEAFF. In nucleotides, the CDR3 is TGTGCCACCAGTGGGACAGAGGAGGGCGACATGAACACTGAAGCTTTCTTT.

The rearrangement joins TRBV18 to TRBJ1-3, with D hard to call. CDR1 is KGHSH, CDR2 LQKENI, per germline. Trimming shortened V by 5 bases and J by 4 bases, and 9 bases separated the two germline ends. The CDR3 length is 13 residues. CDR3 protein: CASSAERGNTIYF. The CDR3, as DNA: TGTGCCAGCTCAGCAGAGAGGGGAAACACCATATATTTT.

This chain connects TRBV6-5 to TRBJ1-1, with D maybe TRBD1 (6 bases). CDR1 is MNHEY and CDR2 is SVGAGI in the germline V gene. The V and J ends lost 5 bases and 6 bases respectively, with 16 bases between them. The CDR3 length is 14 residues. DNA of the CDR3: TGTGCCAGCAGTCCCCCGACAGGTGGTGCTGAAGCTTTCTTT. Translated: CASSPPTGGAEAFF.

V usage is TRBV5-1 and J usage is TRBJ2-3; D might be TRBD2 (5 bases). Germline V lookup: CDR1 SGHRS, CDR2 YFSETQ. V was shortened by 4 bases and J by 4 bases, with 7 bases between the two germline ends. The CDR3 is 12 residues long. The CDR3 reads CASSPGADTQYF. The CDR3 nucleotides read TGCGCCAGCAGCCCCGGGGCAGATACGCAGTATTTT.

The chain is built from TRBV19 and TRBJ1-4; 7 nucleotides align to TRBD1. Germline V gene sequence: CDR1 LNHDA, CDR2 SQIVND (reference sequence). The CDR3 runs 13 residues. The V and J ends lost 7 bases and 2 bases, in that order; junction bases with no gene match: 1. The CDR3 DNA reads as TGTGCCAGTACGGACAGGACTAATGAAAAACTGTTTTTT. Translation gives CASTDRTNEKLFF.

The V gene is TRBV19, the J gene TRBJ1-5; 8 nucleotides agree with TRBD1. V dropped 3 bases and J dropped 0; count of bases not matched to a gene: 16. The CDR3 runs to 20 residues. CDR1 is LNHDA, CDR2 SQIVND, per germline (reference sequence). For the CDR3, the DNA is TGTGCCAGTAGTATTCGGTCCGACCGGGACAGGTCTTATAGCAATCAGCCCCAGCATTTT. Its translation is CASSIRSDRDRSYSNQPQHF. The full variable domain, with the rest looked up from reference TRBV19 and TRBJ1-5, is DGGITQSPKYLFRKEGQNVTLSCEQNLNHDAMYWYRQDPGQGLRLIYYSQIVNDFQKGDIAEGYSVSREKKESFPLTVTSAQKNPTAFYLCASSIRSDRDRSYSNQPQHFGDGTRLSIL.

V is TRBV29-1 and J is TRBJ2-5; TRBD1 might be the D (6 bases). CDR3 length equals 14 residues. V was clipped by 0 bases and J by 1 base, with 9 bases between them. From germline, CDR1 is SQVTM and CDR2 ANQGSEA. The CDR3: CSVEDPTGQETQYF. The CDR3 DNA reads as TGCAGCGTTGAAGATCCGACAGGCCAAGAGACCCAGTACTTC.

This chain's CDR3 is CASQYSNQPQHF. CDR3 sequence (DNA): TGTGCCAGCCAGTATAGCAATCAGCCCCAGCATTTT. This sequence joins TRBV7-9 and TRBJ1-5; the D is unclear. V was clipped by 8 bases and J by 0 bases, with 5 bases between them. CDR1 and CDR2 (germline): SEHNR, FQNEAQ (reference sequence). The CDR3 length is 12 residues.

V gene TRBV6-1 combines with J gene TRBJ2-3; tentative D call: TRBD1 (6 bases). The CDR3 runs to 14 residues. V dropped 4 bases and J dropped 5 bases, with 13 bases sitting between them. CDR1 is MNHNS and CDR2 is SASEGT in the germline V gene. The CDR3 sequence: CASSATSRGDTQYF. As DNA, the CDR3 is TGTGCCAGCAGTGCCACATCCAGGGGAGATACGCAGTATTTT.

The rearrangement joins TRBV19 to TRBJ2-7; 8 bases are shared with TRBD1. This CDR3 has 14 residues. The germline V gene has CDR1 LNHDA and CDR2 SQIVND (reference sequence). V shed 8 bases, J shed 3 bases, and the junction held 9 bases outside the gene matches. The CDR3: CASAKTGADYEQYF. The CDR3, as DNA: TGTGCCAGTGCGAAGACAGGGGCGGACTACGAGCAGTACTTC.

This clone was observed a single time. The chain is built from TRBV6-1 and TRBJ1-1, with TRBD1 identical over 7 bases. CDR1 MNHNS and CDR2 SASEGT come from the germline V gene. This CDR3 comprises 17 residues. The V gene end was trimmed by 4 bases and the J gene end by 4 bases; junction bases not matched to a gene: 15. CDR3 in amino acids: CASSVPGTAAGATEAFF. CDR3 nucleotide sequence: TGTGCCAGCAGTGTCCCCGGGACAGCGGCTGGGGCCACTGAAGCTTTCTTT.

The chain uses TRBV18 and TRBJ1-1; D unclear. With 3 bases removed from V and 1 base from J, the gap between germline ends came to 6 bases. Germline V gene data show CDR1 as KGHSH and CDR2 as LQKENI. The CDR3 length is 13 residues. CDR3 region: CASSPQKNTEAFF. DNA for the CDR3: TGTGCCAGCTCACCCCAGAAGAACACTGAAGCTTTCTTT.

This chain connects TRBV7-9 to TRBJ2-7, with TRBD1 as a possible D gene (6 bases). Germline V CDR1 and CDR2: SEHNR, FQNEAQ (reference sequence). This CDR3 is built from 15 residues. Trimming removed 5 bases at V and 0 bases at J, with 14 bases between. The CDR3 here is CASSASRDNSYEQYF. The CDR3 DNA sequence: TGTGCCAGCAGCGCCAGCCGGGACAACTCCTACGAGCAGTACTTC.

The chain uses TRBV4-2 and TRBJ1-5, with D possibly being TRBD1 (5 bases). This CDR3 is 15 amino acids long. From germline, CDR1 is LGHNA and CDR2 YNFKEQ. The germline V and J ends were trimmed by 0 bases and 6 bases, with 12 bases remaining between them. CDR3 protein: CASSQDGGAGQPQHF. The CDR3 DNA reads as TGTGCCAGCAGCCAAGATGGCGGGGCGGGTCAGCCCCAGCATTTT.

J is TRBJ2-3 and V is TRBV4-1; 8 bases are shared with TRBD2. Looked up from germline, CDR1 is MGHRA and CDR2 is YSYEKL. There are 17 residues in the CDR3. Unmatched junction bases numbered 7, after V lost 0 bases and J lost 2 bases. The CDR3 nucleotides read TGCGCCAGCAGCCAAGATCGAGCGGGGGCAACCACAGATACGCAGTATTTT. Translated: CASSQDRAGATTDTQYF.

J is TRBJ1-2 and V is TRBV5-4, with D maybe TRBD1 (5 bases). The CDR3 spans 14 residues. The V and J ends lost 0 bases and 4 bases respectively, with 10 bases between them. Germline CDR1 reads SGHNT; CDR2 reads YYREEE (reference sequence). CDR3 sequence (DNA): TGTGCCAGCAGCTTGGAACAGGCTTTCTATGGCTACACCTTC. Residues: CASSLEQAFYGYTF.

The chain recombines TRBV30 with TRBJ1-3; TRBD1 matches 7 bases. The CDR3 contains 14 residues. CDR1 and CDR2 (germline): GTSNPN, SVGIG (reference sequence). V gave up 3 bases and J gave up 7 bases; unmatched junction bases: 9. CDR3 nucleotide sequence: TGTGCCTGGAGCTCGAAGACAGGGAGGAACACCATATATTTT. Translation gives CAWSSKTGRNTIYF.

The chain employs TRBV2 and TRBJ2-7; D gene uncertain. The germline V gene has CDR1 SNHLY and CDR2 FYNNEI. CDR3 size: 12 residues. The V gene lost 5 bases and the J gene lost 4 bases, with 9 bases spanning the gap. CDR3 protein: CASSLAGYEQYF. CDR3 nucleotides: TGTGCCAGCAGTCTCGCCGGGTACGAGCAGTACTTC.